The present T cell receptor (beta chain) was sequenced within a study of monozygotic twins with inflammatory bowel disease. Findings and limits, study-wide: Twins with IBD were found to have lower TCRbeta diversity (inverse Simpson) than healthy co-twins.

CDR3 length: 17 amino acids. Germline CDR1 reads SGHRS; CDR2 reads YFSETQ. A word on this clonotype: Its cognate antigen is unknown.

TCRdb re-called the 5' RACE reads; every CDR3 protein appears as one record, without DNA. This sample's clone table lists fewer than 350,000 distinct CDR3 sequences. The chain recombines TRBV5-1 with TRBJ1-4; the D gene TCRdb calls, TRBD1, cannot be checked with no DNA. The sequencing sample was made of blood. This TCR derives from a human donor with ulcerative colitis or Crohn's disease, or a healthy co-twin of an affected twin (not recorded which). The CDR3 sequence is CASSLTLQGGATEKLFF.